This T cell receptor (beta chain) is drawn from a study of shared clonotypes between healthy human individuals. Positively selected for CCR7, the CD45RO-negative cells used as naive CD8 cells excluded terminally differentiated effector memory CD45RA+ cells. Free of recent acute infections or vaccinations, the donors were healthy HIV-negative adults. Measured with immunoSEQ multiplex PCR; TCRdb has only the in-frame clones, and not every one. The table shows 1.5 million to 2.5 million clones, with approximately 94% occurring only once. Germline values: CDR1 LNHNV, CDR2 YYDKDF (reference sequence). This CDR3 has 13 amino acids. With 5 bases removed from V and 3 bases from J, the gap between germline ends came to 11 bases.

Sequencing input: naive CD8+ T cells sorted from blood. The origin of this receptor is a man between 18 and 35 years old in good health. The chain combines TRBV15 with TRBJ2-7; D may be TRBD2 (6 bases). In nucleotides, the CDR3 is TGTGCCACCAGCTCCCGTAGCGGCTACGAGCAGTACTTC. It translates to CATSSRSGYEQYF.